A single sample is the source of the 12 T cell receptor beta chains below, sequenced in a study of cytotoxic CD8 clonotypes in ibrutinib-treated CLL. TCRdb keeps only in-frame clones here, not all; method: immunoSEQ multiplex PCR. The table records 130,000 or so clones, roughly 80% of them present only once. The material sequenced was PBMCs, taken after 12 months of ibrutinib treatment. These receptor sequences come from a human donor with chronic lymphocytic leukemia.

The table lists this clone with a few counts. Its ends do not fully match the called genes, so a read error is possible. The chain employs TRBV7-3 and TRBJ2-3; D not resolved. The CDR3 is made up of 14 amino acids. The germline CDR1 and CDR2 sequences are SGHTA and FQGTGA. The CDR3 sequence: CASSLTTVTDTQYF. Here the CDR3 DNA reads TGTGCCAGCAGCCTAACGACCGTCACAGATACGCAGTATTTT.

CDR3 sequence reads: CASSLAGQGSIQYF. The CDR3 nucleotides are TGCGCCAGCAGCTTGGCGGGACAGGGTTCCATTCAGTACTTC. The chain recombines TRBV5-1 with TRBJ2-4; 9 bases agree with TRBD1. There are 14 residues in the CDR3. Germline V gene data show CDR1 as SGHRS and CDR2 as YFSETQ. With V trimmed by 0 bases and J by 9 bases, 4 bases remained unmatched.

This chain connects TRBV11-2 to TRBJ2-2, with unresolved D. V shed 5 bases and J shed 5 bases, with 9 bases lying between them. Per the germline V gene, CDR1 is SGHAT and CDR2 is FQNNGV. The CDR3 runs 13 residues. This chain's CDR3 is CASSPRLTGELFF. Here the CDR3 DNA reads TGTGCCAGCAGCCCCAGATTGACCGGGGAGCTGTTTTTT.

A few counts support this clone. The CDR3 is CASSPDRPSGNTIYF. In nucleotides, the CDR3 is TGTGCCAGCAGCCCGGACAGGCCCTCTGGAAACACCATATATTTT. The J gene is TRBJ1-3, the V gene TRBV5-4; 7 positions match TRBD1. The CDR3 is 15 residues long. Looked up from germline, CDR1 is SGHNT and CDR2 is YYREEE (reference sequence). Trimming cost V 4 bases and J 0 bases; bases outside gene matches: 4.

The table lists this clone with a count of one. Other DNA sequences within the sample encode an identical CDR3. The V call is TRBV19, the J call TRBJ2-7; D is possibly TRBD2 (5 bases). Trimming took 4 bases from V and 1 from J, leaving 8 bases between them. The CDR3 is made up of 13 amino acids. The V gene's germline CDR1 is LNHDA and CDR2 SQIVND (reference sequence). CDR3 coding DNA: TGTGCCAGTAGTAGAGGGCCATCCTACGAGCAGTACTTC. Translated: CASSRGPSYEQYF.

Regarding this clone: The DNA is omitted, as the CDR3 cannot be located on it reliably, and the CDR3 follows TCRdb's listing. The rearrangement uses TRBV9 and TRBJ2-1; the tabulated D call, TRBD2, remains unverified against the DNA. Germline CDR1 SGDLS, CDR2 YYNGEE. The CDR3 is made up of 14 amino acids, end residues included. CDR3 sequence: CASSGVATGTSLFF.

The J gene is TRBJ1-1, the V gene TRBV9, with D unresolved. CDR3 length: 13 residues. V was cut by 1 base and J by 2 bases, with 6 bases left in between. Germline V lookup: CDR1 SGDLS, CDR2 YYNGEE. CDR3 DNA sequence: TGTGCCAGCAGCGTACAGTTTAACACTGAAGCTTTCTTT. As protein: CASSVQFNTEAFF.

The rearrangement links TRBV19 to TRBJ2-3, with 7 bases lining up with TRBD2. The CDR3 length is 15 residues. Trimming cost V 3 bases and J 6 bases; bases outside gene matches: 9. CDR1 and CDR2 from the germline V gene are LNHDA and SQIVND (reference sequence). CDR3 bases: TGTGCCAGTAGTATTACCGGGAGCGGGGTGGATACGCAGTATTTT. Protein product: CASSITGSGVDTQYF. The variable domain in full, completed from reference TRBV19 and TRBJ2-3, reads DGGITQSPKYLFRKEGQNVTLSCEQNLNHDAMYWYRQDPGQGLRLIYYSQIVNDFQKGDIAEGYSVSREKKESFPLTVTSAQKNPTAFYLCASSITGSGVDTQYFGPGTRLTVL.

The J gene is TRBJ2-5, the V gene TRBV28; 9 bases map to TRBD2. CDR1 MDHEN and CDR2 SYDVKM come from the germline V gene. The CDR3 has 16 residues. V was clipped by 7 bases and J by 5 bases; unmatched bases: 14. CDR3 DNA: TGTGCCAGCACCCTATCCGGGGCGGGGGGGCACGAGACCCAGTACTTC. This gives the protein CASTLSGAGGHETQYF.

The genes are TRBV5-1 and TRBJ1-1; D is perhaps TRBD1 (5 bases). V dropped 2 bases and J dropped 1 base, with 9 bases sitting between them. Germline V gene data show CDR1 as SGHRS and CDR2 as YFSETQ. The CDR3 contains 14 residues. DNA for the CDR3: TGCGCCAGCAGCTTAGGGGTGGCGAACACTGAAGCTTTCTTT. Translation gives CASSLGVANTEAFF.

This clone was seen a handful of times. The chain recombines TRBV9 with TRBJ2-1; D is unclear. The CDR3 runs 14 residues. CDR1 and CDR2 (germline): SGDLS, YYNGEE. Trimming took off 0 bases at V and 5 bases at J, with 9 bases between the two ends. The CDR3: CASSVGTANNEQFF. The DNA for the CDR3 is TGTGCCAGCAGCGTAGGCACAGCTAACAATGAGCAGTTCTTC. Full variable domain (missing parts from reference TRBV9 and TRBJ2-1): DSGVTQTPKHLITATGQRVTLRCSPRSGDLSVYWYQQSLDQGLQFLIQYYNGEERAKGNILERFSAQQFPDLHSELNLSSLELGDSALYFCASSVGTANNEQFFGPGTRLTVL.

This rearrangement joins TRBV27 to TRBJ2-7; D gene uncertain. Deletions cut 5 bases from V and 6 bases from J, with 11 bases between. Germline CDR1 MNHEY, CDR2 SMNVEV (reference sequence). This CDR3 has 12 residues. CDR3 sequence reads: CASSPSSAEQYF. The CDR3 DNA sequence: TGTGCCAGCAGTCCCTCCAGCGCCGAGCAGTACTTC.